This T cell receptor beta chain derives from a study of OX40 agonist ivuxolimab in advanced cancers. Whole-study context: Patients received intravenous ivuxolimab every 2 weeks at 0.01 to 10 mg/kg.

Study results and limitations: Circulating CD4+ and CD8+ T cells showed clonal expansion by week 6 at 0.1 to 3.0 mg/kg. Among the lowest peripheral clonal expansion occurred in 0.1-3.0 mg/kg partial responders.

As concerns this clone: Its antigen is currently unknown.

V was cut by 1 base and J by 1 base, with 10 bases left in between. CDR3 length: 15 residues. From germline, CDR1 is ENHRY and CDR2 SYGVKD. Generated by immunoSEQ multiplex PCR, the TCRdb table keeps only in-frame clones and is missing some. The data show some 140,000 clones, with less than 95% seen just once and approximately 0.99% held by the top ten. The input for sequencing was CD4+ or CD8+ T cells sorted from blood, taken in a trial of the OX40 agonist ivuxolimab. The TCR was taken from an adult with an advanced solid tumor such as melanoma, head and neck, liver or kidney cancer. The chain links TRBV10-3 to TRBJ1-1; D is uncertain. The CDR3 nucleotides read TGTGCCATCAGTGAGTACGGGAGCTCGAACACTGAAGCTTTCTTT. Encoded protein: CAISEYGSSNTEAFF.